These 18 T cell receptor beta chains were all obtained from the same sample, sequenced in a study of shared clonotypes between healthy human individuals. Profiled with immunoSEQ multiplex PCR; TCRdb holds only in-frame clones, not every one. In the table there are hundreds of thousands of clones, 74% of which are singletons. Sequenced sample: memory CD4+ T cells sorted from blood. Subset indicated: CD45RA-negative fraction. Receptors originate from a woman in her 30s in good health.

This clone was counted a single time. The rearrangement joins TRBV28 to TRBJ2-1; a possible D gene is TRBD2 (5 bases). Per germline, CDR1 MDHEN and CDR2 SYDVKM. The CDR3 totals 16 residues. The V gene lost 2 bases and the J gene lost 0 bases, with 11 bases spanning the gap. CDR3 sequence (DNA): TGTGCCAGCAGTTTAGGAGCGGTTAGCTCCTACAATGAGCAGTTCTTC. It translates to CASSLGAVSSYNEQFF. Complete variable domain (other parts from reference TRBV28 and TRBJ2-1): DVKVTQSSRYLVKRTGEKVFLECVQDMDHENMFWYRQDPGLGLRLIYFSYDVKMKEKGDIPEGYSVSREKKERFSLILESASTNQTSMYLCASSLGAVSSYNEQFFGPGTRLTVL.

V gene TRBV13 combines with J gene TRBJ2-6; D remains ambiguous. The V and J ends lost 3 bases and 4 bases respectively, with 4 bases between them. The CDR3 spans 13 residues. The V gene's germline CDR1 is PRHDT and CDR2 FYEKMQ (reference sequence). The CDR3: CASSLSGANVLTF. The CDR3 nucleotides read TGTGCCAGCAGCTTGAGCGGGGCCAACGTCCTGACTTTC.

The chain links TRBV6-5 to TRBJ1-2; D not resolved. Germline CDR1 MNHEY, CDR2 SVGAGI. V lost 5 bases to trimming and J lost 0 bases, with 10 bases between them. CDR3 length equals 14 residues. CDR3 loop: CASSITETNYGYTF. CDR3 nucleotides: TGTGCCAGCAGTATAACGGAGACTAACTATGGCTACACCTTC.

This clone was observed a few times. The V call is TRBV11-2, the J call TRBJ2-1; D is unresolved. Trimming shortened V by 5 bases and J by 4 bases, and 6 bases separated the two germline ends. Looked up from germline, CDR1 is SGHAT and CDR2 is FQNNGV. The CDR3 consists of 12 residues. CDR3 in amino acids: CASSQEYNEQFF. As DNA, the CDR3 is TGTGCCAGCAGCCAGGAGTACAATGAGCAGTTCTTC.

The J gene is TRBJ2-1, the V gene TRBV19, with TRBD2 matching 11 bases. J gave up 3 bases and V 7 bases, and 5 bases lay outside the gene matches. Germline V gene data show CDR1 as LNHDA and CDR2 as SQIVND (reference sequence). This CDR3 has 15 amino acids. The CDR3: CASIGTSGYYNEQFF. The CDR3 nucleotides read TGTGCCAGTATCGGGACTAGCGGATACTACAATGAGCAGTTCTTC.

The chain recombines TRBV7-9 with TRBJ1-3; a possible D gene is TRBD1 (6 bases). The CDR3 totals 16 residues. Between the trimmed V and J ends, which lost 5 bases and 4 bases, there was a span of 18 bases. Germline CDR1 reads SEHNR; CDR2 reads FQNEAQ (reference sequence). CDR3 in amino acids: CASSPINRDSGNTIYF. Here the CDR3 DNA reads TGTGCCAGCAGCCCAATTAACAGGGATTCGGGAAACACCATATATTTT.

V gene TRBV5-4 combines with J gene TRBJ1-1; 9 positions agree with TRBD1. There are 15 residues in the CDR3. Per the germline V gene, CDR1 is SGHNT and CDR2 is YYREEE (reference sequence). Trimming at V came to 4 bases and at J to 4 bases, leaving 8 bases not matched to a gene. CDR3 sequence: CASSRTGVSGTEAFF. CDR3 DNA: TGTGCCAGCAGCAGGACAGGGGTGTCCGGCACTGAAGCTTTCTTT.

The rearrangement links TRBV30 to TRBJ2-7; D unresolved. Germline-derived CDR1 and CDR2 are GTSNPN and SVGIG (reference sequence). Deletions cut 4 bases from V and 0 bases from J, with 13 bases between. The CDR3 has 14 amino acids. The DNA of the CDR3 is TGTGCCTGGATTAGTAGGGAAGTCTCCTACGAGCAGTACTTC. Translating it yields CAWISREVSYEQYF.

The V and J genes are TRBV15 and TRBJ1-2, with D perhaps matching TRBD1 (5 bases). The CDR3 has 14 amino acids. Trimming pared 0 bases from V and 8 bases from J, leaving 13 bases between. Germline lookup yields CDR1 LNHNV and CDR2 YYDKDF (reference sequence). This CDR3 reads CATSRDQQVRGYTF. The CDR3 DNA is TGTGCCACCAGCAGAGATCAACAGGTTAGGGGCTACACCTTC.

This clone came up a few times. V usage is TRBV5-4 and J usage is TRBJ2-1, with 7 positions matching TRBD1. The V segment lost 5 bases and the J segment 5 bases; nucleotides outside the gene matches: 7. The length of the CDR3 is 14 residues. CDR1 is SGHNT, CDR2 YYREEE, per germline (reference sequence). Here the CDR3 DNA reads TGTGCCAGCAGTTCTTCAACAGGGGACAATGAGCAGTTCTTC. Translating gives CASSSSTGDNEQFF. The full variable domain, its missing parts supplied by reference TRBV5-4 and TRBJ2-1, is ETGVTQSPTHLIKTRGQQVTLRCSSQSGHNTVSWYQQALGQGPQFIFQYYREEENGRGNFPPRFSGLQFPNYSSELNVNALELDDSALYLCASSSSTGDNEQFFGPGTRLTVL.

The chain combines TRBV28 with TRBJ2-3; no reliable D call. The CDR3 totals 16 residues. Looked up from germline, CDR1 is MDHEN and CDR2 is SYDVKM. The V gene lost 7 bases and the J gene lost 0 bases, with 17 bases spanning the gap. The CDR3 DNA sequence: TGTGCCAGCAAGAACTGGCGGAGAACTAGCACAGATACGCAGTATTTT. This encodes CASKNWRRTSTDTQYF.

The chain uses TRBV7-2 and TRBJ2-2, with 7 bases fitting TRBD2. Germline CDR1 SGHTA, CDR2 FQGNSA. The J segment lost 1 base and the V segment lost 2 bases, leaving 1 base of the junction unmatched. The length of the CDR3 is 15 residues. The CDR3 is CASSLSSGNTGELFF. CDR3 coding DNA: TGTGCCAGCAGCTTATCTAGCGGGAACACCGGGGAGCTGTTTTTT. The whole variable domain, remainder taken from reference TRBV7-2 and TRBJ2-2, is GAGVSQSPSNKVTEKGKDVELRCDPISGHTALYWYRQSLGQGLEFLIYFQGNSAPDKSGLPSDRFSAERTGGSVSTLTIQRTQQEDSAVYLCASSLSSGNTGELFFGEGSRLTVL.

J is TRBJ1-2 and V is TRBV2; D might be TRBD1 (6 bases). This CDR3 is 13 amino acids long. Trimming left V 11 bases short and J 3 bases short, with 16 bases between. Germline CDR1 reads SNHLY; CDR2 reads FYNNEI. CDR3: CAGGTQPDYGYTF. The CDR3 bases are TGTGCCGGAGGGACACAACCTGACTATGGCTACACCTTC. Together with reference TRBV2 and TRBJ1-2, the CDR3 gives the full variable domain: EPEVTQTPSHQVTQMGQEVILRCVPISNHLYFYWYRQILGQKVEFLVSFYNNEISEKSEIFDDQFSVERPDGSNFTLKIRSTKLEDSAMYFCAGGTQPDYGYTFGSGTRLTVV.

V is TRBV7-2 and J is TRBJ2-1, with 12 nucleotides matching TRBD2. J gave up 9 bases and V 1 base, and 7 bases lay outside the gene matches. Looked up from germline, CDR1 is SGHTA and CDR2 is FQGNSA. This CDR3 has 16 amino acids. This chain's CDR3 is CASSLELAGGSVEQFF. CDR3 in DNA: TGTGCCAGCAGCTTAGAACTAGCGGGAGGCTCGGTTGAGCAGTTCTTC. The variable domain in full, with the rest retrieved from reference TRBV7-2 and TRBJ2-1, is GAGVSQSPSNKVTEKGKDVELRCDPISGHTALYWYRQSLGQGLEFLIYFQGNSAPDKSGLPSDRFSAERTGGSVSTLTIQRTQQEDSAVYLCASSLELAGGSVEQFFGPGTRLTVL.

The chain joins TRBV4-1 to TRBJ2-5; TRBD2 matches 7 bases. V was pared by 1 base and J by 5 bases, with 10 bases of the junction left unmatched. The germline V gene encodes CDR1 MGHRA and CDR2 YSYEKL. The CDR3 is 16 residues long. In DNA form, the CDR3 reads TGCGCCAGCAGCCAAGTGGGCGGGAGTATTCGTGAGACCCAGTACTTC. It codes for CASSQVGGSIRETQYF.

The chain carries TRBV19 and TRBJ1-5, with D unresolved. The CDR3 totals 14 residues. V was pared by 3 bases and J by 5 bases, with 11 bases between. Germline values: CDR1 LNHDA, CDR2 SQIVND (reference sequence). CDR3 coding DNA: TGTGCCAGTAGTATCGGTAGGAGGGATCAGCCCCAGCATTTT. It codes for CASSIGRRDQPQHF.

The chain joins TRBV5-1 to TRBJ2-1, with 11 nucleotides matching TRBD2. Germline V gene data show CDR1 as SGHRS and CDR2 as YFSETQ. Trimming cost V 2 bases and J 2 bases; bases outside gene matches: 6. CDR3 length equals 17 residues. This CDR3 is CASSFSGRAITYNEQFF. The CDR3 nucleotides read TGCGCCAGCAGCTTTAGCGGGAGGGCCATCACCTACAATGAGCAGTTCTTC.

The chain employs TRBV2 and TRBJ2-2, with D unclear. The germline V gene encodes CDR1 SNHLY and CDR2 FYNNEI. V was trimmed by 5 bases and J by 5 bases, leaving 6 bases between them. The CDR3 has 12 residues. CDR3 DNA: TGTGCCAGCAGTTTCACGACCGGGGAGCTGTTTTTT. Residues: CASSFTTGELFF.